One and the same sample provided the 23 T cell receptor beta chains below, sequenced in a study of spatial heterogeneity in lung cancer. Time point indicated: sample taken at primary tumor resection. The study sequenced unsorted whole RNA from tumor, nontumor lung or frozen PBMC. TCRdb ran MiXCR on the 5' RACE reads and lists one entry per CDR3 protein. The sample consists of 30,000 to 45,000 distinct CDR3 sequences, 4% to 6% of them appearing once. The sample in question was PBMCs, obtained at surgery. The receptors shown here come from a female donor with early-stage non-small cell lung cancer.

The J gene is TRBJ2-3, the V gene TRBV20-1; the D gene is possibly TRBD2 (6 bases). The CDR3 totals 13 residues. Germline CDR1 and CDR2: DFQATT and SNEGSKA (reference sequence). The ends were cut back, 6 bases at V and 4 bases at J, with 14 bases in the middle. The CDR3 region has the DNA TGCAGTGCCCTCATTCCGGGGGCAGATACGCAGTATTTT. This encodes CSALIPGADTQYF.

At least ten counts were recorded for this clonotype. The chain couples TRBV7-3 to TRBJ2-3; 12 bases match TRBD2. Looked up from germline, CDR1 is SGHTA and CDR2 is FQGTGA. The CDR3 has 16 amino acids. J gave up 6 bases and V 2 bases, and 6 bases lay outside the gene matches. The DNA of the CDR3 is TGTGCCAGCAGCTTACTAGCGGGGGGGAATAGTGATACGCAGTATTTT. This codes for CASSLLAGGNSDTQYF.

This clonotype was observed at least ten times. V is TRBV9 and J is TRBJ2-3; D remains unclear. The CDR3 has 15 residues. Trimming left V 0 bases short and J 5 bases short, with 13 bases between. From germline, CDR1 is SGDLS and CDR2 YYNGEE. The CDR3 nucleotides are TGTGCCAGCAGCGTAGATTGGCAGGACGAAGATACGCAGTATTTT. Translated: CASSVDWQDEDTQYF.

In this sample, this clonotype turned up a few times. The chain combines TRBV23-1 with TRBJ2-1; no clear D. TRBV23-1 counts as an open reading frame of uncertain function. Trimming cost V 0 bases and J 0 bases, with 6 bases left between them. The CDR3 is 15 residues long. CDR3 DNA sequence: TGCGCCAGCAGTCAATCCCGGAGCTCCTACAATGAGCAGTTCTTC. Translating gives CASSQSRSSYNEQFF.

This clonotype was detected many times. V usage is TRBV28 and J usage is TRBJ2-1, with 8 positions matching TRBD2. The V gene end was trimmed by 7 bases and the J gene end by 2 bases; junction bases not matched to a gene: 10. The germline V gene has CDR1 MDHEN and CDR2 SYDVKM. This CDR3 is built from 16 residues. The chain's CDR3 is CASISIGGGTYNEQFF. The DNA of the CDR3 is TGTGCCAGCATATCAATCGGGGGGGGTACCTACAATGAGCAGTTCTTC.

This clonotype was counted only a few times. CDR3 region: CASSQIQGGAPRGETQYF. CDR3 bases: TGCGCCAGCAGCCAAATCCAAGGCGGGGCCCCCCGGGGGGAGACCCAGTACTTC. The V and J genes are TRBV4-1 and TRBJ2-5, with D tentatively TRBD2 (6 bases). This CDR3 spans 18 amino acids. Trimming took off 2 bases at V and 5 bases at J, with 24 bases between the two ends. Germline V CDR1 and CDR2: MGHRA, YSYEKL.

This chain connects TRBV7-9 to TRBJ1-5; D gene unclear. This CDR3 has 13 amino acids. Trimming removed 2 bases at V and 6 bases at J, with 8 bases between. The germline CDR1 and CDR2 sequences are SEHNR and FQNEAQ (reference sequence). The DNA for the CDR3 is TGTGCCAGCAGCTTAAATTCGGCTCAGCCCCAGCATTTT. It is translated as CASSLNSAQPQHF.

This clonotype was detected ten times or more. CDR3 in DNA: TGCAGCGCGGCGGCGGGGCCCGCCTCCTACAATGAGCAGTTCTTC. Its protein product is CSAAAGPASYNEQFF. J is TRBJ2-1 and V is TRBV20-1; D perhaps matches TRBD2 (6 bases). This CDR3 region has 15 residues. CDR1 and CDR2 (germline): DFQATT, SNEGSKA (reference sequence).

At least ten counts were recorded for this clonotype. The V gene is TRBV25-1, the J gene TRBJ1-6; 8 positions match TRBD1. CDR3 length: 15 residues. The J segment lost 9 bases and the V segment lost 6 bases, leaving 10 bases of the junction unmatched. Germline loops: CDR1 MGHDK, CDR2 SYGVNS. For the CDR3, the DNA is TGTGCCAGCAGCGCCACAGGGGGTTTGGGTTCACCCCTCCACTTT. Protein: CASSATGGLGSPLHF.

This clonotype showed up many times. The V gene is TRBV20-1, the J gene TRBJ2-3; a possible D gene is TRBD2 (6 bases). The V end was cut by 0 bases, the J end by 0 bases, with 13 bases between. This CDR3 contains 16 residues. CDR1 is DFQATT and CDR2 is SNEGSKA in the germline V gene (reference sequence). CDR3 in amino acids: CSARDRRGSSTDTQYF. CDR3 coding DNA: TGCAGTGCTAGAGACAGACGGGGGTCTAGCACAGATACGCAGTATTTT.

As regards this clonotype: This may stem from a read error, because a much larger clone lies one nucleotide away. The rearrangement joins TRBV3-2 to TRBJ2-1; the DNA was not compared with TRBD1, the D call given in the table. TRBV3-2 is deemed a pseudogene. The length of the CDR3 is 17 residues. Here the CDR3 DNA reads TGTGCCAGCAGCCAATTCAGGGCTCCCAGCTCCTACAATGAGCAGTTCTTC. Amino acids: CASSQFRAPSSYNEQFF.

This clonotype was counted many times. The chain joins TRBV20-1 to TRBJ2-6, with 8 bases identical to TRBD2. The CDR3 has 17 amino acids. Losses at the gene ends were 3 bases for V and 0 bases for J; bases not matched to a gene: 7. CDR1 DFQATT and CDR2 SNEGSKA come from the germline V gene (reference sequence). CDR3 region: CSARSLAAPSGANVLTF. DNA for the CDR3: TGCAGTGCTAGGTCACTAGCGGCTCCCTCTGGGGCCAACGTCCTGACTTTC.

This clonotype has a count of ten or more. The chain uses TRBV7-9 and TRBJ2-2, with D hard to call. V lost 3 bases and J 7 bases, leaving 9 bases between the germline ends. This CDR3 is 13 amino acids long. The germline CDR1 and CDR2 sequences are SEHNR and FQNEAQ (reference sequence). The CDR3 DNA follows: TGTGCCAGCAGCTTGATAACGGTCGGGGAGCTGTTTTTT. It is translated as CASSLITVGELFF.

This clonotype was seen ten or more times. The CDR3 spells CASSLRDRGGEQYF. The CDR3 DNA is TGTGCCAGCAGCTTGCGGGACAGGGGAGGCGAGCAGTACTTC. V gene TRBV5-6 combines with J gene TRBJ2-7; 10 bases fit TRBD1. The CDR3 totals 14 residues. V shed 1 base and J 6 bases; nucleotides not matched to a gene: 4. Germline lookup yields CDR1 SGHDT and CDR2 YYEEEE.

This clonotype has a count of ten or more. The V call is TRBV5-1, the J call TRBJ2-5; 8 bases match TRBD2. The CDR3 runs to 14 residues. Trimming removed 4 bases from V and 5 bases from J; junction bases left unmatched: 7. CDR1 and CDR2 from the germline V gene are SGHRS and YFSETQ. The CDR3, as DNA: TGCGCCAGCAGCCAACATAGCGGGGAGGAGACCCAGTACTTC. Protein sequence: CASSQHSGEETQYF. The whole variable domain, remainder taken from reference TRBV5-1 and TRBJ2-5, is KAGVTQTPRYLIKTRGQQVTLSCSPISGHRSVSWYQQTPGQGLQFLFEYFSETQRNKGNFPGRFSGRQFSNSRSEMNVSTLELGDSALYLCASSQHSGEETQYFGPGTRLLVL.

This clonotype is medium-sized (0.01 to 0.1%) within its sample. The CDR3: CASSGERAFF. The DNA of the CDR3 is TGTGCCAGCTCCGGAGAAAGGGCTTTCTTT. V is TRBV7-9 and J is TRBJ1-1, with D uncertain. Trimming pared 8 bases from V and 11 bases from J, leaving 12 bases between. Germline V CDR1 and CDR2: SEHNR, FQNEAQ (reference sequence). The CDR3 has 10 amino acids.

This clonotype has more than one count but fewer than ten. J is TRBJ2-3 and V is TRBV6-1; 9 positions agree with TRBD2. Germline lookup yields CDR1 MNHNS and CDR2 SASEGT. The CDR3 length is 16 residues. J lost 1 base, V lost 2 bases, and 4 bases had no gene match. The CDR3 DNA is TGTGCCAGCAGTGAAACATTAGCGGGGGGCACAGATACGCAGTATTTT. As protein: CASSETLAGGTDTQYF.

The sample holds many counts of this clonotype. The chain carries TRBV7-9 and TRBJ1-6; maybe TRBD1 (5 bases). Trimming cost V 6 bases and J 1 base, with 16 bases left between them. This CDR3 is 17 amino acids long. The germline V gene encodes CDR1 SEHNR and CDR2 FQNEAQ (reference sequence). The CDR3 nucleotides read TGTGCCAGCAGTCGGCCGACAGACGGGTCCTATAATTCACCCCTCCACTTT. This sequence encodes CASSRPTDGSYNSPLHF.

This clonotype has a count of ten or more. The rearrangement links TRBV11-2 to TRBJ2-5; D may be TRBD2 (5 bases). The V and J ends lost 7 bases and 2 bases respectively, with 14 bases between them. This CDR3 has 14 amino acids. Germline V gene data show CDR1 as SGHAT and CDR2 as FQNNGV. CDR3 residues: CASTSPPGQETQYF. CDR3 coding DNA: TGTGCCAGCACCTCCCCTCCGGGACAAGAGACCCAGTACTTC. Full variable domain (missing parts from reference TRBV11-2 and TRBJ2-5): EAGVAQSPRYKIIEKRQSVAFWCNPISGHATLYWYQQILGQGPKLLIQFQNNGVVDDSQLPKDRFSAERLKGVDSTLKIQPAKLEDSAVYLCASTSPPGQETQYFGPGTRLLVL.

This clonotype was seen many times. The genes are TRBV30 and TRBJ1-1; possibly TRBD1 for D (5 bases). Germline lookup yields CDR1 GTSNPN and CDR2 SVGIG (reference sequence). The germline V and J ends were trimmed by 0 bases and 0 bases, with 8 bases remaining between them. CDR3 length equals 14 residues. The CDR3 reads CAWSVLDMNTEAFF. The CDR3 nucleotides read TGTGCCTGGAGTGTACTGGACATGAACACTGAAGCTTTCTTT.

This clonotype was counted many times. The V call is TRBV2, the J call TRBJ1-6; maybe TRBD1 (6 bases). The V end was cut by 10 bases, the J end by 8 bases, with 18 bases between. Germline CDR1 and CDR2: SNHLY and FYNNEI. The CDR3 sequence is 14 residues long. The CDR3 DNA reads TGTGCCACGCAAAGACAGGTGCGCGATTCACCCCTCCACTTT. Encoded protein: CATQRQVRDSPLHF.

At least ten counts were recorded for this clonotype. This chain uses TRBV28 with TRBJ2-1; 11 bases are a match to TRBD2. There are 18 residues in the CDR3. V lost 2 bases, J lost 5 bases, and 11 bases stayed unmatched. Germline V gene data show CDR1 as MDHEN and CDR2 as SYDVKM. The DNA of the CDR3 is TGTGCCAGCAGTTTACCTGGGACATGGGGACTAGCGGACAATGAGCAGTTCTTC. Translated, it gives CASSLPGTWGLADNEQFF.

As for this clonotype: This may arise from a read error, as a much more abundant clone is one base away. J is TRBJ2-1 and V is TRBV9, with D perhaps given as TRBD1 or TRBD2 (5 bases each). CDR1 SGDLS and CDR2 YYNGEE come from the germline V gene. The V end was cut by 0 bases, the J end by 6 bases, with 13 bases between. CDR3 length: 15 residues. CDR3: CASSVGGEYCNEQFF. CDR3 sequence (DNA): TGTGCCAGCAGCGTAGGAGGGGAATACTGCAATGAGCAGTTCTTC.